Listed here are 23 T cell receptor beta chains from one sample, sequenced in a study of cytomegalovirus exposure and HLA in healthy donors. PCR primers comprised 60 Vbeta and 13 Jbeta primers. Profiled with immunoSEQ multiplex PCR; TCRdb holds only in-frame clones, not every one. The sample yields more than 95,000 clones, roughly 80% seen once. Sequencing was performed on PBMCs. Receptor source: a man aged 30-40 years in good health and CMV-seronegative.

The V gene is TRBV11-2, the J gene TRBJ1-2; 7 bases align to TRBD1. Per germline, CDR1 SGHAT and CDR2 FQNNGV. The V gene end was trimmed by 4 bases and the J gene end by 0 bases; junction bases not matched to a gene: 14. This CDR3 spans 18 amino acids. Here the CDR3 DNA reads TGTGCCAGCAGCTCTATAGCAGGGGGGAGTAGGTCTAACTATGGCTACACCTTC. Amino acids: CASSSIAGGSRSNYGYTF.

A few counts support this clone. The V and J genes are TRBV6-1 and TRBJ1-1, with D uncertain. The CDR3 is 12 amino acids. Germline CDR1 and CDR2: MNHNS and SASEGT. Between the trimmed V and J ends, which lost 7 bases and 4 bases, there was a span of 10 bases. In nucleotides, the CDR3 is TGTGCCAGCATAAAGGCGGGCACTGAAGCTTTCTTT. It translates to CASIKAGTEAFF.

V and J are TRBV6-1 and TRBJ1-2; maybe TRBD1 (6 bases). V dropped 4 bases and J dropped 3 bases, with 18 bases sitting between them. The germline gives CDR1 MNHNS, CDR2 SASEGT. The CDR3 covers 16 residues. This CDR3 is CASSASRGLVDYGYTF. As DNA, the CDR3 is TGTGCCAGCAGTGCCTCCAGGGGCTTAGTGGACTATGGCTACACCTTC.

The V and J genes are TRBV5-1 and TRBJ1-1, with a possible D match to TRBD1 (6 bases). The CDR3 is 15 amino acids. With 2 bases removed from V and 4 bases from J, the gap between germline ends came to 15 bases. Germline lookup yields CDR1 SGHRS and CDR2 YFSETQ. CDR3 region: CASSLQGDLGTEAFF. Here the CDR3 DNA reads TGCGCCAGCAGCTTACAGGGAGATCTTGGCACTGAAGCTTTCTTT.

This chain joins TRBV5-1 and TRBJ2-1, with 11 bases matching TRBD1. Looked up from germline, CDR1 is SGHRS and CDR2 is YFSETQ. The CDR3 is 21 residues long. Germline trimming cut 7 bases from V and 3 bases from J; bases unmatched to any gene: 24. DNA of the CDR3: TGCGCCAGCTCGGACAGGGGGCTGACGGGACGGGGGTTACCCCGCTACAATGAGCAGTTCTTC. Translating it yields CASSDRGLTGRGLPRYNEQFF.

The rearrangement uses TRBV21-1 and TRBJ1-2; no check of the table's D call, TRBD1, against the DNA was made. TRBV21-1 is a known pseudogene. The CDR3 is 14 residues long. Here the CDR3 reads CASRDRSDNYGYTF. In DNA form, the CDR3 reads TGTGCCAGCAGAGACAGGAGTGACAACTATGGCTACACCTTC.

The rearrangement joins TRBV4-3 to TRBJ1-1; 12 bases fit TRBD1. The germline V gene has CDR1 LGHNA and CDR2 YSLEER. The V segment lost 4 bases and the J segment 13 bases; nucleotides outside the gene matches: 13. The CDR3 length is 15 residues. The CDR3 protein is CASSPPGQGARSDFF. CDR3 DNA: TGCGCCAGCAGCCCCCCGGGACAGGGGGCGAGGAGCGATTTCTTT.

This chain links TRBV21-1 with TRBJ1-5. TRBV21-1 is deemed a pseudogene. This CDR3 has 13 amino acids. CDR3 DNA sequence: TGTGCCAGCAGCAGAGAGGGCGATCAGCCCCAGCATTTT. Its protein product is CASSREGDQPQHF.

The rearrangement uses TRBV30 and TRBJ2-3, with 7 bases matching TRBD2. Trimming removed 3 bases from V and 2 bases from J; junction bases left unmatched: 8. The CDR3 is made up of 15 amino acids. CDR1 and CDR2 from the germline V gene are GTSNPN and SVGIG (reference sequence). This CDR3 is CAWSLWGRATDTQYF. The CDR3 bases are TGTGCCTGGAGCCTCTGGGGGAGGGCCACAGATACGCAGTATTTT.

The chain recombines TRBV15 with TRBJ1-5, with a tentative D call TRBD1 (6 bases). The length of the CDR3 is 13 residues. CDR1 LNHNV and CDR2 YYDKDF come from the germline V gene (reference sequence). The V gene lost 5 bases and the J gene lost 6 bases, with 11 bases spanning the gap. CDR3 in DNA: TGTGCCACCAGCGAGGGGGTGGGTCAGCCCCAGCATTTT. It yields the protein CATSEGVGQPQHF.

The rearrangement joins TRBV5-1 to TRBJ1-1; D might be TRBD1 (5 bases). The germline gives CDR1 SGHRS, CDR2 YFSETQ. V was shortened by 4 bases and J by 2 bases, with 21 bases between the two germline ends. This CDR3 spans 17 amino acids. The CDR3 sequence is CASSRQTVGTVNTEAFF. The CDR3 DNA reads TGCGCCAGCAGCCGCCAGACAGTAGGTACGGTTAACACTGAAGCTTTCTTT. Full variable domain (missing parts from reference TRBV5-1 and TRBJ1-1): KAGVTQTPRYLIKTRGQQVTLSCSPISGHRSVSWYQQTPGQGLQFLFEYFSETQRNKGNFPGRFSGRQFSNSRSEMNVSTLELGDSALYLCASSRQTVGTVNTEAFFGQGTRLTVV.

The CDR3 is CASSLQGNNEQFF. CDR3 nucleotides: TGTGCCAGCTCACTCCAGGGGAACAATGAGCAGTTCTTC. The V call is TRBV18, the J call TRBJ2-1, with D possibly matching TRBD1 (6 bases). The V and J ends lost 4 bases and 5 bases respectively, with 9 bases between them. Germline assignment: CDR1 KGHSH and CDR2 LQKENI. The CDR3 extends over 13 amino acids.

The chain couples TRBV2 to TRBJ1-5, with 7 positions matching TRBD1. Trimming at V came to 6 bases and at J to 6 bases, leaving 5 bases not matched to a gene. The CDR3 consists of 13 residues. CDR1 and CDR2 (germline): SNHLY, FYNNEI. CDR3 sequence (DNA): TGTGCCAGCAGAAGACAGGGTGCTCAGCCCCAGCATTTT. Its protein product is CASRRQGAQPQHF.

The rearrangement joins TRBV5-1 to TRBJ2-7; D remains ambiguous. CDR1 is SGHRS, CDR2 YFSETQ, per germline. V lost 3 bases and J lost 3, with 7 bases in between. The CDR3 contains 12 residues. Written as DNA, the CDR3 is TGCGCCAGCAGCTCCACTGTCTACGAGCAGTACTTC. Translated, it gives CASSSTVYEQYF.

The count of this clone is one. The rearrangement uses TRBV21-1 and TRBJ2-7; no check of the table's D call, TRBD1, against the DNA was made. TRBV21-1 represents a pseudogene. The CDR3 sequence is 17 residues long. Here the CDR3 reads CASELDRGIRELYEQYF. In DNA form, the CDR3 reads TGTGCCAGCGAGTTGGACAGGGGAATTCGGGAGTTATACGAGCAGTACTTC.

This clone was counted only a few times. The chain employs TRBV9 and TRBJ2-2, with 10 nucleotides matching TRBD1. The trim removed 3 bases at V and 6 bases at J, leaving 5 bases unmatched. Germline-derived CDR1 and CDR2 are SGDLS and YYNGEE. The CDR3 runs to 15 residues. For the CDR3, the DNA is TGTGCCAGCAGCGCGGGGGACAGGGGTGCCGGGGAGCTGTTTTTT. The encoded protein is CASSAGDRGAGELFF.

The V and J genes are TRBV19 and TRBJ1-3, with D perhaps matching TRBD1 (5 bases). Germline assignment: CDR1 LNHDA and CDR2 SQIVND (reference sequence). The CDR3 has 14 residues. The V end lost 3 bases, the J end lost 4 bases, and 10 bases lay between the germline ends. The CDR3 reads CASSIAGSGNTIYF. The CDR3 DNA sequence: TGTGCCAGTAGTATCGCAGGGTCCGGAAACACCATATATTTT.

J is TRBJ1-2 and V is TRBV2, with D unclear. This CDR3 comprises 14 residues. Trimming left V 6 bases short and J 2 bases short, with 13 bases between. Germline V gene data show CDR1 as SNHLY and CDR2 as FYNNEI. CDR3 protein: CASSREAGNYGYTF. CDR3 nucleotides: TGTGCCAGCAGCCGGGAAGCGGGGAACTATGGCTACACCTTC.

CDR3 region: CASSFGQVDTGELFF. The DNA of the CDR3 is TGCGCCAGCAGCTTTGGACAGGTAGACACCGGGGAGCTGTTTTTT. The V gene is TRBV5-1, the J gene TRBJ2-2, with TRBD1 identical over 7 bases. The CDR3 runs to 15 residues. Germline-derived CDR1 and CDR2 are SGHRS and YFSETQ. Unmatched junction bases numbered 4, after V lost 2 bases and J lost 3 bases.

The rearrangement joins TRBV11-3 to TRBJ2-5; D is possibly TRBD2 (5 bases). The J call may be faulty, since TRBJ2-7 better matches the DNA end. The germline V gene has CDR1 SGHNT and CDR2 YENEEA. The CDR3 sequence is 13 residues long. The CDR3 here is CASSWGALYEQYF. The CDR3 DNA follows: TGTGCCAGCAGCTGGGGAGCATTGTACGAGCAGTACTTC.

V gene TRBV28 combines with J gene TRBJ2-1; no firm D call. The V gene's germline CDR1 is MDHEN and CDR2 SYDVKM. V lost 2 bases and J 0 bases, leaving 5 bases between the germline ends. The CDR3 totals 14 residues. The CDR3 DNA reads as TGTGCCAGCAGTTTACCTATCTCCTACAATGAGCAGTTCTTC. Amino acids: CASSLPISYNEQFF.

CDR3 amino acids: CASRWGQGAYEQYF. CDR3 bases: TGTGCCAGCAGATGGGGACAGGGGGCGTACGAGCAGTACTTC. The rearrangement uses TRBV5-5 and TRBJ2-7, with 12 bases identical to TRBD1. Germline CDR1 SGHKS, CDR2 YYEKEE (reference sequence). The CDR3 covers 14 residues. The V and J ends lost 5 bases and 4 bases, in that order; junction bases with no gene match: 4.

Here the CDR3 DNA reads TGTGCCAGCAGTTTTGTCTCCGGGGGGGATACGCAGTATTTT. Amino acids: CASSFVSGGDTQYF. The chain employs TRBV7-2 and TRBJ2-3; 7 nucleotides line up with TRBD2. This CDR3 spans 14 amino acids. CDR1 is SGHTA, CDR2 FQGNSA, per germline. Trimming removed 6 bases from V and 6 bases from J; junction bases left unmatched: 9.